Detailed here is one T cell receptor beta chain. Antigen unknown. Germline CDR1 and CDR2: SGHVS and FQNEAQ. CDR3 length equals 12 residues. With 6 bases removed from V and 6 bases from J, the gap between germline ends came to 9 bases. This entry belongs to a study of T cells after yellow fever vaccination. Study-wide results and limits: Sorted repertoires could include abundant contaminating clonotypes from bulk cells. Subsequent to the booster, the majority of primary-vaccination clones reappeared (roughly 96% CD4, around 85% CD8). Relatively few clonotypes were ones that appeared in both CD4 and CD8 compartments. The secondary response peaked faster, at day 5 versus 15, but was weaker.

TCRdb reprocessed the 5' RACE reads via MiXCR and lists one record per CDR3 protein. The sample has hundreds of thousands of distinct CDR3 sequences, around 16% seen once. The clonotype originates from a man younger than 35 who received the YFV17D yellow fever vaccine. The chain has TRBV7-8 and TRBJ2-1; the D is unclear. The sequences come from PBMCs, collected about 5 days after the first yellow fever vaccination. The CDR3 here is CASSWSTNEQFF. CDR3 DNA: TGTGCCAGCAGTTGGTCGACCAATGAGCAGTTCTTC. Based on the CDR3 plus reference TRBV7-8 and TRBJ2-1, the full variable domain is GAGVSQSPRYKVAKRGQDVALRCDPISGHVSLFWYQQALGQGPEFLTYFQNEAQLDKSGLPSDRFFAERPEGSVSTLKIQRTQQEDSAVYLCASSWSTNEQFFGPGTRLTVL.